This passage covers 26 T cell receptor beta chains from one sample sequenced in a study of T cell responses to AZD1222 COVID-19 vaccine. Sequencing used immunoSEQ multiplex PCR; TCRdb keeps in-frame clones, though not all of them. The sample lists 100,000 to 150,000 clones; roughly 87% were seen once. The source material was peripheral blood, sampled on day 0 of AZD1222 vaccination. Source of these receptors: an adult in good health.

The rearrangement uses TRBV6-5 and TRBJ2-5; 8 positions agree with TRBD2. The germline gives CDR1 MNHEY, CDR2 SVGAGI. Trimming at V came to 6 bases and at J to 5 bases, leaving 8 bases not matched to a gene. This CDR3 has 14 amino acids. CDR3 nucleotide sequence: TGTGCCAGCAGACCAGCGGGGGCAAGGGAGACCCAGTACTTC. This translates into CASRPAGARETQYF.

The CDR3 DNA is TGTGCCAGCAGCTTGGGGGCAGGATTCTCTGGAAACACCATATATTTT. Amino acids: CASSLGAGFSGNTIYF. The chain uses TRBV5-6 and TRBJ1-3; D not certain. Germline V gene data show CDR1 as SGHDT and CDR2 as YYEEEE. V lost 0 bases to trimming and J lost 0 bases, with 10 bases between them. This CDR3 comprises 16 residues.

The gene calls are TRBV6-2 or TRBV6-3 and TRBJ2-7; tentative D call: TRBD2 (5 bases). Trimming removed 4 bases from V and 0 bases from J, with 13 bases in between. This CDR3 comprises 15 residues. CDR1 is MNHEY, CDR2 SVGEGT, per germline. CDR3 in DNA: TGTGCCAGCAGTTTCGGACTCCTTAGCTCCTACGAGCAGTACTTC. Amino acid sequence: CASSFGLLSSYEQYF.

This clone was detected a few times. V and J are TRBV19 and TRBJ1-1; no firm D call. Germline V lookup: CDR1 LNHDA, CDR2 SQIVND (reference sequence). V was pared by 4 bases and J by 2 bases, with 17 bases between. The CDR3 consists of 16 residues. In nucleotides, the CDR3 is TGTGCCAGTAGTACCGAACTGACATTCTATAACACTGAAGCTTTCTTT. It codes for CASSTELTFYNTEAFF.

V usage is TRBV28 and J usage is TRBJ2-1, with TRBD2 identical over 11 bases. After removal of 5 bases from V and 0 bases from J, the junction contained 3 bases not matched to a gene. Germline V gene data show CDR1 as MDHEN and CDR2 as SYDVKM. The CDR3 sequence is 16 residues long. The CDR3 region has the DNA TGTGCCAGCAGTCCGGGACTAGCGGTCTCCTACAATGAGCAGTTCTTC. Its translation: CASSPGLAVSYNEQFF.

The chain employs TRBV12-3 or TRBV12-4 and TRBJ1-6; 7 nucleotides match TRBD1. The CDR3 covers 13 residues. The junction had 3 bases not matched to a gene; V was cut back by 6 bases and J by 7 bases. In nucleotides, the CDR3 is TGTGCCAGCAGCGGACAGGAAAATTCACCCCTCCACTTT. It yields the protein CASSGQENSPLHF.

This chain joins TRBV30 and TRBJ1-2; D gene unclear. V lost 3 bases, J lost 4 bases, and 12 bases lay in between. This CDR3 region has 13 residues. Germline V lookup: CDR1 GTSNPN, CDR2 SVGIG (reference sequence). Here the CDR3 reads CAWSLGPLYGYTF. In DNA, the CDR3 is TGTGCCTGGAGCCTCGGACCCCTCTATGGCTACACCTTC.

V and J are TRBV28 and TRBJ1-1, with D uncertain. Germline CDR1 is MDHEN and CDR2 is SYDVKM. The V and J ends lost 8 bases and 1 base respectively, with 2 bases between them. The CDR3 has 10 residues. This CDR3 reads CASGNTEAFF. The CDR3 nucleotides are TGTGCCAGCGGGAACACTGAAGCTTTCTTT.

V is TRBV4-2 and J is TRBJ2-2; 8 nucleotides agree with TRBD2. V dropped 0 bases and J dropped 2; count of bases not matched to a gene: 11. The V gene's germline CDR1 is LGHNA and CDR2 YNFKEQ. CDR3 length equals 19 residues. CDR3 in amino acids: CASSQDVGQRGRNTGELFF. CDR3 DNA sequence: TGTGCCAGCAGCCAAGATGTGGGCCAGCGGGGGAGAAACACCGGGGAGCTGTTTTTT.

The rearrangement links TRBV29-1 to TRBJ1-1; TRBD1 matches at 8 bases. Germline V gives CDR1 SQVTM, CDR2 ANQGSEA. The CDR3 runs to 13 residues. V was clipped by 6 bases and J by 11 bases; unmatched bases: 14. The CDR3 loop reads CSVPDRGGGAAFF. CDR3 coding DNA: TGCAGCGTCCCTGACAGGGGCGGGGGTGCGGCTTTCTTT.

The rearrangement uses TRBV7-9 and TRBJ2-2, with 7 bases that match TRBD1. The CDR3 loop spans 16 amino acids. V shed 2 bases and J 6 bases; nucleotides not matched to a gene: 9. Germline V gives CDR1 SEHNR, CDR2 FQNEAQ (reference sequence). CDR3 amino acids: CASSLKKGAYPGELFF. The CDR3 DNA reads TGTGCCAGCAGCTTAAAGAAGGGGGCTTACCCCGGGGAGCTGTTTTTT.

The chain uses TRBV5-1 and TRBJ2-2, with D possibly TRBD2 on 6 matching bases. Germline V gives CDR1 SGHRS, CDR2 YFSETQ. This CDR3 spans 15 amino acids. Between the trimmed V and J ends, which lost 4 bases and 4 bases, there was a span of 14 bases. The CDR3 loop is CASSRGTSGTGELFF. Here the CDR3 DNA reads TGCGCCAGCAGCCGGGGGACCTCGGGCACCGGGGAGCTGTTTTTT.

This sequence joins TRBV4-2 and TRBJ1-3; unclear D gene. The CDR3 extends over 15 amino acids. CDR1 and CDR2 (germline): LGHNA, YNFKEQ. The V end lost 0 bases, the J end lost 1 base, and 7 bases lay between the germline ends. The CDR3 nucleotides read TGTGCCAGCAGCCAAGATTCGGTTTCTGGAAACACCATATATTTT. This translates into CASSQDSVSGNTIYF.

Written as DNA, the CDR3 is TGTGCCACCAGCCCCGGGGTTAACTCTGGAAACACCATATATTTT. Amino acid sequence: CATSPGVNSGNTIYF. V and J are TRBV15 and TRBJ1-3; D call uncertain. Trimming removed 5 bases from V and 0 bases from J, with 11 bases in between. This CDR3 comprises 15 residues. The germline V gene has CDR1 LNHNV and CDR2 YYDKDF (reference sequence).

The rearrangement uses TRBV7-2 and TRBJ2-7; 13 bases are shared with TRBD2. This CDR3 spans 16 amino acids. The germline V gene encodes CDR1 SGHTA and CDR2 FQGNSA. After removal of 8 bases from V and 2 bases from J, the junction contained 9 bases not matched to a gene. CDR3 bases: TGTGCCAGCTCGAGGACTAGCGGGGGACCCCCCTACGAGCAGTACTTC. Its protein is CASSRTSGGPPYEQYF.

The chain employs TRBV5-6 and TRBJ2-2; perhaps TRBD1 as D (6 bases). This CDR3 comprises 13 residues. V lost 4 bases and J lost 8, with 12 bases in between. Germline CDR1 and CDR2: SGHDT and YYEEEE. CDR3 in amino acids: CASSRDILGELFF. CDR3 sequence (DNA): TGTGCCAGCAGCCGGGACATCCTGGGGGAGCTGTTTTTT. Drawing the rest from reference TRBV5-6 and TRBJ2-2, the complete variable domain is DAGVTQSPTHLIKTRGQQVTLRCSPKSGHDTVSWYQQALGQGPQFIFQYYEEEERQRGNFPDRFSGHQFPNYSSELNVNALLLGDSALYLCASSRDILGELFFGEGSRLTVL.

This clone was observed a handful of times. J is TRBJ1-1 and V is TRBV27; no firm D call. The CDR3 is made up of 13 amino acids. CDR1 is MNHEY, CDR2 SMNVEV, per germline (reference sequence). V was trimmed by 5 bases and J by 0 bases, leaving 7 bases between them. CDR3 nucleotides: TGTGCCAGCAGTCTAGGCTTGAACACTGAAGCTTTCTTT. It specifies CASSLGLNTEAFF.

This chain connects TRBV11-2 to TRBJ2-6; no definite D call. The CDR3 runs to 18 residues. The germline CDR1 and CDR2 sequences are SGHAT and FQNNGV. With 1 base removed from V and 4 bases from J, the gap between germline ends came to 17 bases. The CDR3 sequence: CASSLVSGPTRGANVLTF. The CDR3 DNA is TGTGCCAGCAGCTTAGTCTCCGGCCCAACGAGGGGGGCCAACGTCCTGACTTTC.

This sequence joins TRBV27 and TRBJ2-3, with D unresolved. V shed 5 bases and J shed 4 bases, with 13 bases lying between them. The CDR3 has 14 amino acids. CDR1 is MNHEY and CDR2 is SMNVEV in the germline V gene (reference sequence). The CDR3 region is CASSPLWGADTQYF. The CDR3 DNA is TGTGCCAGCAGTCCTTTGTGGGGTGCAGATACGCAGTATTTT.

The chain employs TRBV5-5 and TRBJ1-2; 8 bases line up with TRBD1. The CDR3 is 16 amino acids. V shed 0 bases, J shed 6 bases, and the junction held 10 bases outside the gene matches. Germline-derived CDR1 and CDR2 are SGHKS and YYEKEE (reference sequence). The CDR3 protein is CASSLDGAGGLNGYTF. In DNA form, the CDR3 reads TGTGCCAGCAGCTTGGACGGGGCAGGGGGCTTAAATGGCTACACCTTC. Supplemented by reference TRBV5-5 and TRBJ1-2, the full variable domain reads DAGVTQSPTHLIKTRGQQVTLRCSPISGHKSVSWYQQVLGQGPQFIFQYYEKEERGRGNFPDRFSARQFPNYSSELNVNALLLGDSALYLCASSLDGAGGLNGYTFGSGTRLTVV.

The gene calls are TRBV6-5 and TRBJ1-2; D is uncertain. The germline V gene encodes CDR1 MNHEY and CDR2 SVGAGI. CDR3 length: 14 residues. Trimming took 6 bases from V and 0 from J, leaving 11 bases between them. The CDR3 loop is CASSPSWANYGYTF. The CDR3 bases are TGTGCCAGCAGCCCCTCCTGGGCTAACTATGGCTACACCTTC.

CDR3 nucleotides: TGTGCCAGCAGCTCCGGGAGAAATACGCAGTATTTT. Residues: CASSSGRNTQYF. The chain links TRBV7-3 to TRBJ2-3; D possibly corresponds to TRBD2 (6 bases). The ends were cut back, 4 bases at V and 7 bases at J, with 9 bases in the middle. The germline V gene encodes CDR1 SGHTA and CDR2 FQGTGA. CDR3 length equals 12 residues.

The J gene is TRBJ2-7, the V gene TRBV5-4; possible D gene TRBD1, 6 bases. V lost 4 bases and J lost 2, with 16 bases in between. CDR3 length: 15 amino acids. Germline CDR1 SGHNT, CDR2 YYREEE (reference sequence). CDR3 DNA: TGTGCCAGCAGCGCATCCCAGGACAGCCCCTACGAGCAGTACTTC. Its protein product is CASSASQDSPYEQYF.

For the CDR3, the DNA is TGTGCTAGTGGTTTCGCTCGGACAGGGGGCTACGAGCAGTACTTC. The encoded protein is CASGFARTGGYEQYF. The chain recombines TRBV12-5 with TRBJ2-7, with 10 bases lining up with TRBD1. V was clipped by 3 bases and J by 3 bases; unmatched bases: 5. CDR1 and CDR2 from the germline V gene are LGHNT and FRNRAP. There are 15 residues in the CDR3.

V and J are TRBV5-6 and TRBJ2-5; 14 bases match TRBD2. Germline CDR1 SGHDT, CDR2 YYEEEE. This CDR3 has 17 amino acids. V lost 4 bases to trimming and J lost 5 bases; unmatched junction nucleotides: 10. This CDR3 is CASSATSGGAGEETQYF. The CDR3 DNA follows: TGTGCCAGCAGCGCGACTAGCGGGGGGGCCGGGGAGGAGACCCAGTACTTC.

The J gene is TRBJ1-2, the V gene TRBV30; 8 nucleotides align to TRBD1. The trim removed 6 bases at V and 2 bases at J, leaving 8 bases unmatched. The CDR3 is 14 amino acids. Germline CDR1 GTSNPN, CDR2 SVGIG (reference sequence). CDR3 protein: CACSTGVVNYGYTF. The CDR3 nucleotides are TGTGCCTGCTCGACAGGGGTAGTAAACTATGGCTACACCTTC.